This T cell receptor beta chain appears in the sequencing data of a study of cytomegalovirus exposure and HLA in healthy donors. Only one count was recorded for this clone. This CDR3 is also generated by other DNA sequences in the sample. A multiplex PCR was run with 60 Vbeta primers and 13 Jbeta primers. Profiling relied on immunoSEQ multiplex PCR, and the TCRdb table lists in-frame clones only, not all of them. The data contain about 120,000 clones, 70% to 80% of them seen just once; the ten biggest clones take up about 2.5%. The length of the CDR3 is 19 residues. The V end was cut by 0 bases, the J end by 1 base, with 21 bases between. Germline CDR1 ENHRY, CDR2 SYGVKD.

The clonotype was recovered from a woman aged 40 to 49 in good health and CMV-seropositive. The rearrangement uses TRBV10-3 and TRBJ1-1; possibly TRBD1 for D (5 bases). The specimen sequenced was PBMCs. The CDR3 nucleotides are TGTGCCATCAGTGAGTCTGCCCTGGGACTGCATCAAGAGAACACTGAAGCTTTCTTT. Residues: CAISESALGLHQENTEAFF.